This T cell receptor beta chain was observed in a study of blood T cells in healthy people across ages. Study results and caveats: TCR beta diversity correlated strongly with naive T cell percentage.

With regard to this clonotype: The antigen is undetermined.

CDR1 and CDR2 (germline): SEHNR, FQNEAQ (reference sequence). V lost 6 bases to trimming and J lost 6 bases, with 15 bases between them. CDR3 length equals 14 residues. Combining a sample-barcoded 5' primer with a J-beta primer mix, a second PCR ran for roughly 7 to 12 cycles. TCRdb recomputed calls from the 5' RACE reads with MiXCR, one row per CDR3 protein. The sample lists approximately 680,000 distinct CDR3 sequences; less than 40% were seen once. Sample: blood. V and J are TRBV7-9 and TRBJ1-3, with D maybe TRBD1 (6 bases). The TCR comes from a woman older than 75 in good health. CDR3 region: CASRRTASENTIYF. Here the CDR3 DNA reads TGTGCCAGCAGACGGACAGCCTCGGAAAACACCATATATTTT.